These 21 T cell receptor beta chains were sequenced from one sample in a study of T cell responses to AZD1222 COVID-19 vaccine. The repertoire was sequenced with immunoSEQ multiplex PCR; TCRdb's copy has only in-frame clones and lacks some. The repertoire holds more than 95,000 clones, 90% seen once, with 4% to 5.5% in the top ten. Sample: peripheral blood, taken on day 0 of AZD1222 vaccination. All receptors derive from an adult in good health.

The V and J genes are TRBV7-9 and TRBJ2-1; the D gene is possibly TRBD1 (6 bases). The CDR3 is made up of 12 amino acids. Trimming cost V 8 bases and J 7 bases, with 12 bases left between them. Germline V gene lookup returns CDR1 SEHNR and CDR2 FQNEAQ (reference sequence). The CDR3 sequence is CASRMGANEQFF. CDR3 coding DNA: TGTGCCAGCCGGATGGGGGCGAATGAGCAGTTCTTC.

The chain recombines TRBV21-1 with TRBJ2-5. TRBV21-1 is a pseudogene. The CDR3 runs to 13 residues. The CDR3 region has the DNA TGTGCCAGCAACCGGGACGGGCAAGAGACCCAGTACTTC. This gives the protein CASNRDGQETQYF.

CDR3 coding DNA: TGTGCCAGCAGTTTGGGGACCCTTGGCTACACCTTC. Protein: CASSLGTLGYTF. This chain uses TRBV6-5 with TRBJ1-2, with a possible D match to TRBD1 (5 bases). The CDR3 consists of 12 residues. V lost 4 bases to trimming and J lost 7 bases, with 10 bases between them. Germline CDR1 and CDR2: MNHEY and SVGAGI.

V and J are TRBV5-6 and TRBJ1-2; TRBD1 matches at 9 bases. Germline V gene lookup returns CDR1 SGHDT and CDR2 YYEEEE. Trimming took 2 bases from V and 14 from J; bases not matched to a gene: 4. The CDR3 covers 11 residues. In DNA form, the CDR3 reads TGTGCCAGCAGCTTTGGGACAGGGCCAACCTTC. Its translation: CASSFGTGPTF. Combining the CDR3 with reference TRBV5-6 and TRBJ1-2 gives the whole variable domain DAGVTQSPTHLIKTRGQQVTLRCSPKSGHDTVSWYQQALGQGPQFIFQYYEEEERQRGNFPDRFSGHQFPNYSSELNVNALLLGDSALYLCASSFGTGPTFGSGTRLTVV.

This clone was counted a single time. V and J are TRBV27 and TRBJ2-5; TRBD2 matches 13 bases. V gave up 2 bases and J gave up 5 bases; unmatched junction bases: 8. The CDR3 length is 17 residues. Germline assignment: CDR1 MNHEY and CDR2 SMNVEV (reference sequence). The CDR3 reads CASSLGTSGARRETQYF. The DNA for the CDR3 is TGTGCCAGCAGTTTAGGGACTAGCGGGGCCAGACGGGAGACCCAGTACTTC.

The chain recombines TRBV3-1 (or the pseudogene TRBV3-2) with TRBJ1-4; D ambiguous. Germline V CDR1 and CDR2: LGHDT, YNNKEL (reference sequence). Trimming took 5 bases from V and 3 from J, leaving 10 bases between them. CDR3 size: 14 residues. In nucleotides, the CDR3 is TGTGCCAGCAGCGTAGATTTGGCTAATGAAAAACTGTTTTTT. Protein product: CASSVDLANEKLFF.

This chain links TRBV18 with TRBJ1-3; TRBD1 aligns across 7 bases. The germline gives CDR1 KGHSH, CDR2 LQKENI. V gave up 2 bases and J gave up 1 base; unmatched junction bases: 11. The CDR3 has 18 residues. The CDR3 DNA sequence: TGTGCCAGCTCACCAGGGGGAGGACAGGCGGAATCTGGAAACACCATATATTTT. It is translated as CASSPGGGQAESGNTIYF. Full variable domain (outside the CDR3, taken from reference TRBV18 and TRBJ1-3): NAGVMQNPRHLVRRRGQEARLRCSPMKGHSHVYWYRQLPEEGLKFMVYLQKENIIDESGMPKERFSAEFPKEGPSILRIQQVVRGDSAAYFCASSPGGGQAESGNTIYFGEGSWLTVV.

This chain connects TRBV6-1 to TRBJ2-7; D remains unclear. The germline V gene has CDR1 MNHNS and CDR2 SASEGT. V was pared by 3 bases and J by 1 base, with 13 bases between. This CDR3 region has 15 residues. The chain's CDR3 is CASSDRNDGSYEQYF. Here the CDR3 DNA reads TGTGCCAGCAGTGACCGCAACGACGGGTCCTACGAGCAGTACTTC.

The rearrangement joins TRBV5-1 to TRBJ2-3, with D possibly being TRBD2 (5 bases). Germline V gives CDR1 SGHRS, CDR2 YFSETQ. There are 13 residues in the CDR3. V was shortened by 4 bases and J by 5 bases, with 11 bases between the two germline ends. The CDR3 DNA reads TGCGCCAGCAGCGTACAGCGGCTAGATACGCAGTATTTT. Protein product: CASSVQRLDTQYF. The entire variable domain, with the rest obtained from reference TRBV5-1 and TRBJ2-3, is as follows: KAGVTQTPRYLIKTRGQQVTLSCSPISGHRSVSWYQQTPGQGLQFLFEYFSETQRNKGNFPGRFSGRQFSNSRSEMNVSTLELGDSALYLCASSVQRLDTQYFGPGTRLTVL.

V is TRBV2 and J is TRBJ2-3, with TRBD2 as a possible D gene (6 bases). CDR3 length: 14 amino acids. With 8 bases removed from V and 0 bases from J, the gap between germline ends came to 12 bases. The V gene's germline CDR1 is SNHLY and CDR2 FYNNEI. Here the CDR3 reads CASGRTSSTDTQYF. DNA of the CDR3: TGTGCCAGCGGGAGGACGAGTAGCACAGATACGCAGTATTTT.

The V call is TRBV5-8, the J call TRBJ2-7; possibly TRBD1 for D (6 bases). V was shortened by 0 bases and J by 6 bases, with 13 bases between the two germline ends. This CDR3 region has 14 residues. In germline, CDR1 is SGHTS, CDR2 YDEGEE. This chain's CDR3 is CASSLGQVRGEQYF. The CDR3 bases are TGTGCCAGCAGCTTGGGACAGGTACGGGGCGAGCAGTACTTC.

The J gene is TRBJ1-1, the V gene TRBV27; no clear D gene. In germline, CDR1 is MNHEY, CDR2 SMNVEV (reference sequence). The CDR3 contains 14 residues. Trimming stripped 0 bases from V and 0 bases from J, with 5 bases between. CDR3 coding DNA: TGTGCCAGCAGTTTATCAGGGATGAACACTGAAGCTTTCTTT. Its protein product is CASSLSGMNTEAFF.

CDR3 coding DNA: TGTGCCAGCAGACCCGCGGCGGGGGTCACCGGGGAGCTGTTTTTT. Its translation: CASRPAAGVTGELFF. The chain employs TRBV6-4 and TRBJ2-2; 7 bases line up with TRBD2. Trimming removed 6 bases from V and 4 bases from J; junction bases left unmatched: 8. The CDR3 spans 15 residues. Germline values: CDR1 MRHNA, CDR2 SNTAGT.

This chain links TRBV14 with TRBJ1-5; D is undetermined. The V end lost 1 base, the J end lost 3 bases, and 10 bases lay between the germline ends. CDR1 and CDR2 from the germline V gene are SGHDN and FVKESK. This CDR3 comprises 15 residues. The DNA of the CDR3 is TGTGCCAGCAGCCAAGGTCGGGGTTACAATCAGCCCCAGCATTTT. This gives the protein CASSQGRGYNQPQHF.

V gene TRBV6-2 or TRBV6-3 combines with J gene TRBJ1-2, with 8 bases aligning to TRBD1. This CDR3 is built from 15 residues. The V and J ends lost 5 bases and 8 bases, in that order; junction bases with no gene match: 13. Germline V gene data show CDR1 as MNHEY and CDR2 as SVGEGT. The CDR3 loop reads CASSGGQGVGYGYTF. As DNA, the CDR3 is TGTGCCAGCAGTGGTGGACAGGGAGTTGGTTACGGCTACACCTTC.

This clone turned up a few times. The rearrangement uses TRBV14 and TRBJ2-5; possible D gene TRBD1, 5 bases. CDR3 length: 14 residues. Germline-derived CDR1 and CDR2 are SGHDN and FVKESK. Trimming removed 0 bases from V and 6 bases from J, with 11 bases in between. CDR3 sequence: CASSQEGHWKTQYF. CDR3 coding DNA: TGTGCCAGCAGCCAAGAAGGACACTGGAAGACCCAGTACTTC.

J is TRBJ1-2 and V is TRBV7-2; D gene uncertain. Per the germline V gene, CDR1 is SGHTA and CDR2 is FQGNSA. The CDR3 runs to 13 residues. V was cut by 5 bases and J by 8 bases, with 15 bases left in between. The CDR3 spells CASSPHKPVGYTF. CDR3 DNA: TGTGCCAGCAGCCCGCACAAACCGGTGGGCTACACCTTC.

The chain has TRBV5-4 and TRBJ2-5, with D perhaps matching TRBD1 or TRBD2 (6 bases each). CDR1 and CDR2 from the germline V gene are SGHNT and YYREEE (reference sequence). This CDR3 has 14 residues. Trimming cost V 1 base and J 1 base, with 8 bases left between them. This CDR3 reads CASSLWGAQETQYF. The CDR3 DNA sequence: TGTGCCAGCAGCTTGTGGGGGGCCCAAGAGACCCAGTACTTC.

The chain links TRBV6-5 to TRBJ1-2, with D uncertain. Per the germline V gene, CDR1 is MNHEY and CDR2 is SVGAGI. The CDR3 is 13 amino acids. V was trimmed by 6 bases and J by 1 base, leaving 9 bases between them. The CDR3 DNA is TGTGCCAGCAGCAAACAGAGTAACTATGGCTACACCTTC. Its translation: CASSKQSNYGYTF.

This chain uses TRBV5-1 with TRBJ2-1; tentatively, D is TRBD1 (7 bases). V was shortened by 4 bases and J by 2 bases, with 16 bases between the two germline ends. Germline CDR1 and CDR2: SGHRS and YFSETQ. CDR3 size: 16 residues. DNA of the CDR3: TGCGCCAGCAGCCCCACAGGGGAGGCGGCCTACAATGAGCAGTTCTTC. The encoded protein is CASSPTGEAAYNEQFF.

The chain couples TRBV6-1 to TRBJ2-7; D is undetermined. V lost 2 bases and J 2 bases, leaving 7 bases between the germline ends. The CDR3 contains 13 residues. Germline values: CDR1 MNHNS, CDR2 SASEGT. In DNA, the CDR3 is TGTGCCAGCAGTGAATGGCCTCCCTACGAGCAGTACTTC. It yields the protein CASSEWPPYEQYF.